This T cell receptor beta chain was identified in a study of vaccination and CD4 T cells after COVID-19. The overall study: Recovered patients in the cohort numbered six men and four women, two of them Hispanic. Study results and caveats: The median count of SARS-CoV-2-reactive clonotypes rose from approximately 21 to 40, not significantly.

Cultured CD4+ T-cell DNA underwent Oncomine TCR Beta short-read sequencing. MiXCR was run by TCRdb on the PCR reads, yielding one entry per CDR3 protein. The sample includes fewer than 10,000 distinct CDR3 sequences, over 45% of them seen just once. As to treatment: approximately 11-day PBMC culture with coronavirus spike peptide pools or control peptides (ViraFEST assay). Negative selection separated CD4+ T cells from approximately nine-day cultures. This clonotype was found a few times. Its antigen is unknown. Germline values: CDR1 MNHNS, CDR2 SASEGT. The V end was cut by 7 bases, the J end by 2 bases, with 9 bases between. This CDR3 is 13 amino acids long.

This clonotype was obtained from a human donor who had recovered from COVID-19. The sequencing sample was made of CD4+ T cells from blood, cultured in vitro. The V and J genes are TRBV6-1 and TRBJ1-5; TRBD1 might be the D (5 bases). The CDR3 protein is CASIRGGNQPQHF. The CDR3 nucleotides read TGTGCCAGCATACGAGGGGGCAATCAGCCCCAGCATTTT.